This T cell receptor (beta chain) comes out of a study of spatial heterogeneity in lung cancer. CDR3 length: 16 residues. The V gene lost 5 bases and the J gene lost 2 bases, with 16 bases spanning the gap. Looked up from germline, CDR1 is SGHRS and CDR2 is YFSETQ. Points from the study as a whole: Ubiquitous expanded tumor TCRs surfaced in blood more at resection than they did at follow-up.

As to time point: blood at routine non-recurrence follow-up after resection. TCRdb reanalysed the 5' RACE reads using MiXCR and keeps one entry per CDR3 protein. This table has 72,000 or so distinct CDR3 sequences, around 9.3% appearing once. Comment on this clonotype: Its target is not known.

The gene calls are TRBV5-1 and TRBJ2-2; tentatively, D is TRBD1 (6 bases). Sequencing used PBMCs, obtained at follow-up. The receptor was isolated from a female donor with early-stage non-small cell lung cancer. The CDR3 sequence is CASRNTGKRNTGELFF. The CDR3 nucleotides read TGCGCCAGCAGGAACACAGGGAAGCGAAACACCGGGGAGCTGTTTTTT.